This T cell receptor (beta chain) was obtained from a study of radiation and T cells in renal cell carcinoma. Treatment defined: treatment-naive control, cytoreductive nephrectomy. Control tumors came from treatment-naive patients without prior radiation. Sequenced control tumors were from more than ten males and a handful of females, median age roughly 50. This table comes from immunoSEQ multiplex PCR, and its TCRdb copy is limited to in-frame clones, with some not included. In the table there are over 15,000 clones, 55% to 75% of which are singletons. CDR3 length equals 15 residues. Germline V CDR1 and CDR2: MNHEY, SMNVEV (reference sequence). V lost 3 bases to trimming and J lost 7 bases; unmatched junction nucleotides: 5.

The starting material was tumor tissue, obtained from a patient whose treatment was nephrectomy without radiotherapy. The rearrangement uses TRBV27 and TRBJ1-6; TRBD1 agrees at 8 bases. The TCR originated in a man aged 40-50 years with renal cell carcinoma. The CDR3 DNA sequence: TGTGCCAGCAGTTTCTATGGACAGGGAAATTCACCCCTCCACTTT. Protein product: CASSFYGQGNSPLHF.